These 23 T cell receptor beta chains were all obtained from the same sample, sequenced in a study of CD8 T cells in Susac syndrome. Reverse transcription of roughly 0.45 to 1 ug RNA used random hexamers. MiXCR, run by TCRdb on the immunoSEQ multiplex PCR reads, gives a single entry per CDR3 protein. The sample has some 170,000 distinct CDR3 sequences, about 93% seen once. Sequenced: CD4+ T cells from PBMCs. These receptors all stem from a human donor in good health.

CDR3 nucleotides: TGCAGCGTCGCGCGACAGGGGGGCCAGCCCCAGCATTTT. It translates to CSVARQGGQPQHF. V gene TRBV29-1 combines with J gene TRBJ1-5; 9 bases line up with TRBD1. CDR1 is SQVTM and CDR2 is ANQGSEA in the germline V gene. The CDR3 is 13 amino acids. V lost 6 bases and J lost 7; bases outside the gene matches: 7.

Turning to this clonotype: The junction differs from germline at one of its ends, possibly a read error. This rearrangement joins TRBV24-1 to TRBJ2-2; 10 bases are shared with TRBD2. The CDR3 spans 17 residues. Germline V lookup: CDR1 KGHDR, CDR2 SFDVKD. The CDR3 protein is CATSDPSGGANNGELFF. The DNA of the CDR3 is TGTGCCACCAGTGACCCTAGCGGGGGTGCAAACAACGGGGAGCTGTTTTTT.

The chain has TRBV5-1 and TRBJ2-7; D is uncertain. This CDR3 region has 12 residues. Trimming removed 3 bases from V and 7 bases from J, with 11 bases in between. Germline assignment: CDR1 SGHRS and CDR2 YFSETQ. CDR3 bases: TGCGCCAGCAGCTCGGGTGTGGGGGAGCAGTACTTC. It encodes CASSSGVGEQYF. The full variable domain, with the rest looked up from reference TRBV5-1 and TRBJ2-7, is KAGVTQTPRYLIKTRGQQVTLSCSPISGHRSVSWYQQTPGQGLQFLFEYFSETQRNKGNFPGRFSGRQFSNSRSEMNVSTLELGDSALYLCASSSGVGEQYFGPGTRLTVT.

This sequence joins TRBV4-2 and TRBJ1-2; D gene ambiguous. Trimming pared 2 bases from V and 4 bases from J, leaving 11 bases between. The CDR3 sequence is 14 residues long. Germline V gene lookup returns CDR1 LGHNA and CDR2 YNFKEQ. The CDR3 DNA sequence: TGTGCCAGCAGCCAACTCGACCCCTCCTATGGCTACACCTTC. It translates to CASSQLDPSYGYTF.

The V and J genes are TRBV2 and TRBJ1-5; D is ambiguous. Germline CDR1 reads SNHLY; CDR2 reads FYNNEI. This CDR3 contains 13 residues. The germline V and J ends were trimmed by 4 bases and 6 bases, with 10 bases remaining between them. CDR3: CASSGQPGQPQHF. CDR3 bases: TGTGCCAGCAGTGGACAACCGGGTCAGCCCCAGCATTTT.

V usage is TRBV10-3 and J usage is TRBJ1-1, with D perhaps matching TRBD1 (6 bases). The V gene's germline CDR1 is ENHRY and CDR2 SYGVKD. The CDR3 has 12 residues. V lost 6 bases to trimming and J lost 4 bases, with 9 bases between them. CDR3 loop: CAIREQGTEAFF. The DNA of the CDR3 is TGTGCCATCAGGGAACAGGGCACTGAAGCTTTCTTT.

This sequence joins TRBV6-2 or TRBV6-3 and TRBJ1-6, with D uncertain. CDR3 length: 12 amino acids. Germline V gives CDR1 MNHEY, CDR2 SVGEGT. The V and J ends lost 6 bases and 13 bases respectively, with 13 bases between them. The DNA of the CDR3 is TGTGCCAGCAGGTCGGGAGAAGGGCCCCTCCACTTT. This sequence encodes CASRSGEGPLHF.

CDR3 DNA: TGTGCCAACGGACAGCGGGGGTACGATGAGCAGTTCTTC. Encoded protein: CANGQRGYDEQFF. This chain uses TRBV12-3 or TRBV12-4 with TRBJ2-1; 8 bases match TRBD2. The V and J ends lost 10 bases and 8 bases, in that order; junction bases with no gene match: 10. This CDR3 has 13 amino acids.

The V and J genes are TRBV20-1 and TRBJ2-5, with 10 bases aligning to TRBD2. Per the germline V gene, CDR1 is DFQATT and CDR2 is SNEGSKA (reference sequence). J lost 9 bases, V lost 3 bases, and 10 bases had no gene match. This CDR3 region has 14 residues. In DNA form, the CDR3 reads TGCAGTGCTAGTCCCAGCGGGGGGGCCGTGGCCCAGTACTTC. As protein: CSASPSGGAVAQYF.

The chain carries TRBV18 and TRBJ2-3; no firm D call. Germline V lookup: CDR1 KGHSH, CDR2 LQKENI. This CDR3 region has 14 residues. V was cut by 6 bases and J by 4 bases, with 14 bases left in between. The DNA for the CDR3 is TGTGCCAGCTCCACCGAGACCCGAGCAGATACGCAGTATTTT. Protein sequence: CASSTETRADTQYF. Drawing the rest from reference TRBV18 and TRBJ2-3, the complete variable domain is NAGVMQNPRHLVRRRGQEARLRCSPMKGHSHVYWYRQLPEEGLKFMVYLQKENIIDESGMPKERFSAEFPKEGPSILRIQQVVRGDSAAYFCASSTETRADTQYFGPGTRLTVL.

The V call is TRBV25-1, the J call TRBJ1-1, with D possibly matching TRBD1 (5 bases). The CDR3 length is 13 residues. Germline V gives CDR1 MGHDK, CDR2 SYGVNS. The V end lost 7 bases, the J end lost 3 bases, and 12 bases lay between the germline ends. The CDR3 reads CASTQGVDTEAFF. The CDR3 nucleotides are TGTGCCAGCACCCAAGGGGTGGACACTGAAGCTTTCTTT.

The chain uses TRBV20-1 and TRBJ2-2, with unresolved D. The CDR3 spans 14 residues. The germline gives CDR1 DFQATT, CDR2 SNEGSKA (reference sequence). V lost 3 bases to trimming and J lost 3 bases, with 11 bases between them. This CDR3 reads CSASAVRDTGELFF. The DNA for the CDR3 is TGCAGTGCTAGTGCGGTTCGGGACACCGGGGAGCTGTTTTTT.

CDR3 amino acids: CSAQESSLEHEQYF. As DNA, the CDR3 is TGCAGTGCCCAGGAGTCCTCCTTGGAGCACGAGCAGTACTTC. J is TRBJ2-7 and V is TRBV20-1; no clear D. The CDR3 has 14 amino acids. Trimming removed 6 bases at V and 5 bases at J, with 20 bases between. Germline V gives CDR1 DFQATT, CDR2 SNEGSKA (reference sequence).

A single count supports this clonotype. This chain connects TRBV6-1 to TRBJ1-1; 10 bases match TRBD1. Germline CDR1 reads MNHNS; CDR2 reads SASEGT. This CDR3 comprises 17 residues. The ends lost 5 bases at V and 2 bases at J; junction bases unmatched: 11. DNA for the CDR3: TGTGCCAGCAGTAGGAGGGACAGGGGTTGGGAAAACACTGAAGCTTTCTTT. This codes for CASSRRDRGWENTEAFF.

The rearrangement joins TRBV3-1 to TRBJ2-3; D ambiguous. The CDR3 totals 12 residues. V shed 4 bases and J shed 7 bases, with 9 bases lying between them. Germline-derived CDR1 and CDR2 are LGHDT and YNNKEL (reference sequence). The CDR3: CASSLFANTQYF. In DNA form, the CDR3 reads TGTGCCAGCAGCCTCTTCGCAAATACGCAGTATTTT.

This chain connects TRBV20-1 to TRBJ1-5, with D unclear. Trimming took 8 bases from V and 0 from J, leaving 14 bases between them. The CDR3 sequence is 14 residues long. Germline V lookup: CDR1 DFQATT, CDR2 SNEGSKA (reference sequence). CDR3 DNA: TGCAGTACCTGGGGAGGGTCTAGCAATCAGCCCCAGCATTTT. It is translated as CSTWGGSSNQPQHF.

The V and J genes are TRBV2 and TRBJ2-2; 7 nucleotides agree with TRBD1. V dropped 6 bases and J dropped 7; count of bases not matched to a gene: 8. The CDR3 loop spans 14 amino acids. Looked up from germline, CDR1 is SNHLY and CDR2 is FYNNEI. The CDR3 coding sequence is TGTGCCAGCAGGCCCCTCACAGGGGTCGGGGAGCTGTTTTTT. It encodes CASRPLTGVGELFF.

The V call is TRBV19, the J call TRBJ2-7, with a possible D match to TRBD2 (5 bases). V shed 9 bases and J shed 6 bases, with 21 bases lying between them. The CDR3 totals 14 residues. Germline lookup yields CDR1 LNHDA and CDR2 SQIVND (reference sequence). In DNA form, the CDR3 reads TGTGCCAGCAGAGCCAGCGGACGGCCCGGCGAGCAGTACTTC. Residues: CASRASGRPGEQYF.

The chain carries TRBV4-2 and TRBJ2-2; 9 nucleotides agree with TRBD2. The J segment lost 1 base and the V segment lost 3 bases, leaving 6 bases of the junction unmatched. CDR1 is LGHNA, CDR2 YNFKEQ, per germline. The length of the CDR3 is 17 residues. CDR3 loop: CASSQDFSGGNTGELFF. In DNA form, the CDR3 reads TGTGCCAGCAGCCAGGATTTTAGCGGGGGGAACACCGGGGAGCTGTTTTTT.

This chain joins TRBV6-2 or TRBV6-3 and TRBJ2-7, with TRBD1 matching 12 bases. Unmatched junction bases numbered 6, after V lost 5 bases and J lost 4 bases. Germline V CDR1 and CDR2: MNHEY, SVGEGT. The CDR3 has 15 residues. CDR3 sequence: CASSPGDRGPYEQYF. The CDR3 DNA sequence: TGTGCCAGCAGTCCCGGGGACAGGGGGCCTTACGAGCAGTACTTC.

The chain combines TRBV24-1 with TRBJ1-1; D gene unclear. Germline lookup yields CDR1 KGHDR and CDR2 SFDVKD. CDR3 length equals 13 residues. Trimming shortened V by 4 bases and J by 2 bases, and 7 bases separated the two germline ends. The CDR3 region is CATSEGHNTEAFF. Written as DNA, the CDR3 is TGTGCCACCAGTGAGGGCCATAACACTGAAGCTTTCTTT.

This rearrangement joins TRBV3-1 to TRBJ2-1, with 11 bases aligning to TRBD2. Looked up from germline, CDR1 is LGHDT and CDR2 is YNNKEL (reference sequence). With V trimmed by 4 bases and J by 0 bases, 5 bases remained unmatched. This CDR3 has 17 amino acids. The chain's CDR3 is CASSLRLAGSSYNEQFF. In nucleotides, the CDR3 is TGTGCCAGCAGCCTCCGACTAGCGGGGAGCTCCTACAATGAGCAGTTCTTC.

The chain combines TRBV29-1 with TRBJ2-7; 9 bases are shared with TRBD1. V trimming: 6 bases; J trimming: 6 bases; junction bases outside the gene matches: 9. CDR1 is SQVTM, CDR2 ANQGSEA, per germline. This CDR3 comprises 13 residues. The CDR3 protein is CSVERTGVSEQYF. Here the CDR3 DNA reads TGCAGCGTGGAAAGGACAGGGGTTTCCGAGCAGTACTTC.